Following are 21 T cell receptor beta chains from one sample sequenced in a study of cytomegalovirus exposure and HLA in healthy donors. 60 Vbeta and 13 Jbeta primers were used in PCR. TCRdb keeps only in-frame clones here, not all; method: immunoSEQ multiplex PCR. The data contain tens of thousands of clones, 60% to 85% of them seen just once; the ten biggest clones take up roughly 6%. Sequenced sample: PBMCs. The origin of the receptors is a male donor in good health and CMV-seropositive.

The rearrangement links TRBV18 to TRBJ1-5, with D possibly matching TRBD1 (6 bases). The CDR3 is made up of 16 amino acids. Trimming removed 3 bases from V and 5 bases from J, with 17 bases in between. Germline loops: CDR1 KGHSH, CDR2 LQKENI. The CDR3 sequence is CASSPQGSNRDQPQHF. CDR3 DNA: TGTGCCAGCTCACCCCAGGGGTCAAATAGGGATCAGCCCCAGCATTTT. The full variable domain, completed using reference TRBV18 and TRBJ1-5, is NAGVMQNPRHLVRRRGQEARLRCSPMKGHSHVYWYRQLPEEGLKFMVYLQKENIIDESGMPKERFSAEFPKEGPSILRIQQVVRGDSAAYFCASSPQGSNRDQPQHFGDGTRLSIL.

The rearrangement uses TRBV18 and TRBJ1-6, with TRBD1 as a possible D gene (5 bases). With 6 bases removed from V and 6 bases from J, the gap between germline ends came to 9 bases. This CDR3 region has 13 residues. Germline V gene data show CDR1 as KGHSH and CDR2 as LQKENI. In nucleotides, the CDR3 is TGTGCCAGCTCTCTCGGGGGTAATTCACCCCTCCACTTT. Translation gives CASSLGGNSPLHF.

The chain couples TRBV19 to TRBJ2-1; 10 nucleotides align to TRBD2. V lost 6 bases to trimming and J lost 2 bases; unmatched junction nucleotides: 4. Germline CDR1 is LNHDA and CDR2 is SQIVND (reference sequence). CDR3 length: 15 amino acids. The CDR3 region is CASREAGGPYNEQFF. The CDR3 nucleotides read TGTGCCAGTAGAGAAGCGGGGGGGCCCTACAATGAGCAGTTCTTC.

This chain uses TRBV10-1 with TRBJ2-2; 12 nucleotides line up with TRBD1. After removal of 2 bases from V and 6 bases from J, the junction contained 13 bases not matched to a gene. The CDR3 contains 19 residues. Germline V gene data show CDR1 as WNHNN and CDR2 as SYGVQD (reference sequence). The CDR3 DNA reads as TGCGCCAGCAGTGAGACCGGGACAGGGGGCGGCGGCGACGCCGGGGAGCTGTTTTTT. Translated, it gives CASSETGTGGGGDAGELFF.

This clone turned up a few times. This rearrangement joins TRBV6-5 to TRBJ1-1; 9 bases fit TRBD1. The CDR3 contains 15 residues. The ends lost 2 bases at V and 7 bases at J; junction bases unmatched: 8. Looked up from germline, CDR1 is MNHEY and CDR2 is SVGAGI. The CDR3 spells CASSYQGTGRNEAFF. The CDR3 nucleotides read TGTGCCAGCAGTTACCAAGGGACAGGGAGGAATGAAGCTTTCTTT.

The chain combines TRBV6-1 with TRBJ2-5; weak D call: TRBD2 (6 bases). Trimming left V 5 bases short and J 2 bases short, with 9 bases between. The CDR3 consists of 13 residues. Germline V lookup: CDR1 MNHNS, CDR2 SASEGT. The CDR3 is CASSWGGQETQYF. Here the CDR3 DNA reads TGTGCCAGCAGTTGGGGAGGACAAGAGACCCAGTACTTC.

The CDR3 loop is CASSVPGGGDYNSPLHF. The DNA for the CDR3 is TGTGCCAGCAGTGTGCCTGGGGGGGGCGACTATAATTCACCCCTCCACTTT. The rearrangement uses TRBV28 and TRBJ1-6; possibly TRBD1 for D (6 bases). Germline CDR1 MDHEN, CDR2 SYDVKM. This CDR3 has 17 amino acids. The V end was cut by 5 bases, the J end by 3 bases, with 17 bases between.

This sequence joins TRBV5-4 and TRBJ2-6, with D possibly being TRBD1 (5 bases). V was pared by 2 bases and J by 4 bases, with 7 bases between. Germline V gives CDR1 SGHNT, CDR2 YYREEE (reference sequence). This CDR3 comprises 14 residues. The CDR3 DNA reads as TGTGCCAGCAGCTTAAACAGGGGGGCCAACGTCCTGACTTTC. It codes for CASSLNRGANVLTF.

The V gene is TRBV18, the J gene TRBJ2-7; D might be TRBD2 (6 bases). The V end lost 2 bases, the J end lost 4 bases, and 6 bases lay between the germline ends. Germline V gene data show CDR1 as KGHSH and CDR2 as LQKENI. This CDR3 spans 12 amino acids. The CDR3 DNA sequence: TGTGCCAGCTCACCAGGGGGGTACGAGCAGTACTTC. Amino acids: CASSPGGYEQYF. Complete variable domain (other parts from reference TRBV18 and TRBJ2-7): NAGVMQNPRHLVRRRGQEARLRCSPMKGHSHVYWYRQLPEEGLKFMVYLQKENIIDESGMPKERFSAEFPKEGPSILRIQQVVRGDSAAYFCASSPGGYEQYFGPGTRLTVT.

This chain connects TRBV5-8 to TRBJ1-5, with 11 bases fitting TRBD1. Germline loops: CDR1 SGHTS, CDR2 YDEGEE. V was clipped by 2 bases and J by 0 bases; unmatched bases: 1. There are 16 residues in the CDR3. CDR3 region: CASSFGTGGSNQPQHF. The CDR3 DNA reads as TGTGCCAGCAGCTTCGGGACAGGGGGTAGCAATCAGCCCCAGCATTTT. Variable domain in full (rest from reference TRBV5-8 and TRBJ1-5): EAGVTQSPTHLIKTRGQQATLRCSPISGHTSVYWYQQALGLGLQFLLWYDEGEERNRGNFPPRFSGRQFPNYSSELNVNALELEDSALYLCASSFGTGGSNQPQHFGDGTRLSIL.

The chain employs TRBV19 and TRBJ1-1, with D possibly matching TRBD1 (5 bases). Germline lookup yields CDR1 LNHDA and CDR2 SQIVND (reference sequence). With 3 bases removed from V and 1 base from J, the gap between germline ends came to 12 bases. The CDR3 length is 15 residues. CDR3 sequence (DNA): TGTGCCAGTAGTATTGCCTTCGGGGGGAACACTGAAGCTTTCTTT. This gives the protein CASSIAFGGNTEAFF.

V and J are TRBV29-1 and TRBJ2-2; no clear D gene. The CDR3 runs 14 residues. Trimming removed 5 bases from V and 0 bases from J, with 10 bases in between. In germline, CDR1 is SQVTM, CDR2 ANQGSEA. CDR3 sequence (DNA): TGCAGCGTTCGCGCATACCCGAACACCGGGGAGCTGTTTTTT. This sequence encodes CSVRAYPNTGELFF.

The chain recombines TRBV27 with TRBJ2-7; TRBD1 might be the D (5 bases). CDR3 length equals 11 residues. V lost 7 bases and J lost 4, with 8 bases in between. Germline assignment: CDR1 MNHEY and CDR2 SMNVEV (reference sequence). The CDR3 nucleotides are TGTGCCAGCATAGGGGCATACGAGCAGTACTTC. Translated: CASIGAYEQYF.

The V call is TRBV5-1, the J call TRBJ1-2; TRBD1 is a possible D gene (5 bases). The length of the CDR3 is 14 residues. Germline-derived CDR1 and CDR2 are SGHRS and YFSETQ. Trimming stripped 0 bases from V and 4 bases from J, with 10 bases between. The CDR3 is CASSLATGGYGYTF. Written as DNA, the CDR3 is TGCGCCAGCAGCTTGGCCACGGGGGGCTATGGCTACACCTTC.

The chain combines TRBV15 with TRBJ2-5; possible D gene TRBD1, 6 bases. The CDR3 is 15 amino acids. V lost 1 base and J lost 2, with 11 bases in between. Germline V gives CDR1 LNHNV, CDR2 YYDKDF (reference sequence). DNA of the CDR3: TGTGCCACCAGCAGAGGCCCGGGACAACAAGAGACCCAGTACTTC. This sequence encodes CATSRGPGQQETQYF. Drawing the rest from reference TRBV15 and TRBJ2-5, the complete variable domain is DAMVIQNPRYQVTQFGKPVTLSCSQTLNHNVMYWYQQKSSQAPKLLFHYYDKDFNNEADTPDNFQSRRPNTSFCFLDIRSPGLGDTAMYLCATSRGPGQQETQYFGPGTRLLVL.

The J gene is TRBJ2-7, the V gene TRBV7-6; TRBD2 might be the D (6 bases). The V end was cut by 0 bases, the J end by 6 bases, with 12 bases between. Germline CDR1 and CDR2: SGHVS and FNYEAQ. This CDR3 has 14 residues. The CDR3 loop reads CASSLALSGVEQYF. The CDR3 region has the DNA TGTGCCAGCAGCTTAGCCCTATCGGGAGTCGAGCAGTACTTC.

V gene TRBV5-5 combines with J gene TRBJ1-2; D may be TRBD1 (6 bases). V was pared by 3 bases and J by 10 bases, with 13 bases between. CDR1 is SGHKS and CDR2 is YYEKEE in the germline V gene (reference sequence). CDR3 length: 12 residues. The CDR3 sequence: CASSSRQALYTF. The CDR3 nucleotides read TGTGCCAGCAGCTCGCGACAGGCCCTCTACACCTTC.

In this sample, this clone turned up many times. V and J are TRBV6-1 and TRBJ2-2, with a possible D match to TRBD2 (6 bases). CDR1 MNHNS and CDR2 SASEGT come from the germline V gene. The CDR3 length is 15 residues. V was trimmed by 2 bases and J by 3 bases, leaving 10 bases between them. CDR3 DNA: TGTGCCAGCAGTGAATCGGGACTGCACACCGGGGAGCTGTTTTTT. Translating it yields CASSESGLHTGELFF.

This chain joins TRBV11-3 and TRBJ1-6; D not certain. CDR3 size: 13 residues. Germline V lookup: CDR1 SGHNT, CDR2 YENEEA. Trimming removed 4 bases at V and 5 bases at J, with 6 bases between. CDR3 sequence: CASSSRDNSPLHF. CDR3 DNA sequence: TGTGCCAGCAGCTCGCGAGATAATTCACCCCTCCACTTT.

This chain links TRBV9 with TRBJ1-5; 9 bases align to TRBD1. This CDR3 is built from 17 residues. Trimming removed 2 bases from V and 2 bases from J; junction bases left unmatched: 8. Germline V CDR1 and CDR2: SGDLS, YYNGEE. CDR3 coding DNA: TGTGCCAGCAGCGTGGGGACAGGGCCGGGGGGCAATCAGCCCCAGCATTTT. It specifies CASSVGTGPGGNQPQHF. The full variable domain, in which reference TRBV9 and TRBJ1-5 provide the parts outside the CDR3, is DSGVTQTPKHLITATGQRVTLRCSPRSGDLSVYWYQQSLDQGLQFLIQYYNGEERAKGNILERFSAQQFPDLHSELNLSSLELGDSALYFCASSVGTGPGGNQPQHFGDGTRLSIL.

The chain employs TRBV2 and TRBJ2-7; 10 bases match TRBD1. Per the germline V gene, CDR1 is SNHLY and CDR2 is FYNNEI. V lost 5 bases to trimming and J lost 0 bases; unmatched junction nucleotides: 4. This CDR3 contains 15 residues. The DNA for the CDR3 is TGTGCCAGCAGTAAGACAGGGGGCCTCTCCTACGAGCAGTACTTC. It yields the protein CASSKTGGLSYEQYF.